The 25 T cell receptor beta chains reported below all come from one sample, sequenced in a study of T-cell memory formation after mild COVID-19. TCRdb itself ran the 5' RACE reads through MiXCR, one entry per CDR3 protein. The repertoire holds roughly 510,000 distinct CDR3 sequences, with 17% as singletons. Sequencing was carried out using PBMCs or a T cell subset sorted from them (not recorded which). The receptors come from an adult woman who had mild COVID-19 (a few samples of this study predate the infection). Cell type and time point are not known.

This clonotype has only a few counts. Compared with germline, one end of the junction differs, possibly owing to a read error. V gene TRBV30 combines with J gene TRBJ2-7, with 7 positions matching TRBD1. CDR3 length: 11 amino acids. The germline CDR1 and CDR2 sequences are GTSNPN and SVGIG (reference sequence). The CDR3 protein is CAWSIRQGWGF. Written as DNA, the CDR3 is TGTGCCTGGAGTATTAGACAGGGCTGGGGCTTC.

This clonotype was seen only a few times. CDR3 protein: CASSYGRGRTDTQYF. The CDR3, as DNA: TGTGCCAGCAGTTACGGGCGGGGGCGCACAGATACGCAGTATTTT. The chain carries TRBV6-2 or TRBV6-3 and TRBJ2-3; D is possibly TRBD2 (7 bases). The CDR3 has 15 amino acids. Germline V gene data show CDR1 as MNHEY and CDR2 as SVGEGT. Trimming removed 2 bases at V and 1 base at J, with 10 bases between.

This clonotype was observed a handful of times. This chain links TRBV20-1 with TRBJ2-7; D unclear. Germline V gene sequence: CDR1 DFQATT, CDR2 SNEGSKA (reference sequence). This CDR3 comprises 16 residues. Trimming took off 1 base at V and 0 bases at J, with 16 bases between the two ends. CDR3 bases: TGCAGTGCTAGAGGACCCGCAGAGGCTAGCTCCTACGAGCAGTACTTC. This gives the protein CSARGPAEASSYEQYF.

This chain joins TRBV20-1 and TRBJ2-1; TRBD2 might be the D (6 bases). CDR3 length: 14 amino acids. V gave up 5 bases and J gave up 2 bases, with 13 bases separating them. Per germline, CDR1 DFQATT and CDR2 SNEGSKA (reference sequence). CDR3 sequence reads: CSARSSATYNEQFF. The CDR3 nucleotides read TGCAGTGCTCGATCTAGCGCAACCTACAATGAGCAGTTCTTC.

This clonotype was detected only a few times. The gene calls are TRBV12-3 or TRBV12-4 and TRBJ2-7; D possibly corresponds to TRBD1 (6 bases). Trimming cost V 2 bases and J 2 bases, with 13 bases left between them. This CDR3 region has 15 residues. For the CDR3, the DNA is TGTGCCAGCAGTTTACGGGGCAGGGGCACCTACGAGCAGTACTTC. It specifies CASSLRGRGTYEQYF.

The rearrangement joins TRBV7-2 to TRBJ2-2; D assignment may be TRBD1 or TRBD2 (5 bases each). Germline-derived CDR1 and CDR2 are SGHTA and FQGNSA. Trimming pared 2 bases from V and 6 bases from J, leaving 13 bases between. The CDR3 sequence is 15 residues long. The CDR3 DNA reads TGTGCCAGCAGCTTATCCTTTCGGGGCCCCGGGGAGCTGTTTTTT. Residues: CASSLSFRGPGELFF.

This clonotype was seen a handful of times. V and J are TRBV29-1 and TRBJ2-7; 7 positions agree with TRBD1. Trimming cost V 4 bases and J 7 bases; bases outside gene matches: 19. Germline CDR1 and CDR2: SQVTM and ANQGSEA. The CDR3 covers 16 residues. The CDR3 DNA sequence: TGCAGCGTTGGAGGCCCTCCCGGACAGGCCCCTAGGGAGCAGTACTTC. Its protein product is CSVGGPPGQAPREQYF.

Many counts were recorded for this clonotype. The CDR3 reads CASSPGWGLEQYF. The CDR3 coding sequence is TGTGCCAGCAGCCCCGGTTGGGGGCTCGAGCAGTACTTC. The chain links TRBV7-2 to TRBJ2-7; D perhaps matches TRBD1 (6 bases). This CDR3 spans 13 amino acids. Trimming took off 5 bases at V and 6 bases at J, with 14 bases between the two ends. Looked up from germline, CDR1 is SGHTA and CDR2 is FQGNSA.

The chain recombines TRBV7-2 with TRBJ2-3, with D tentatively TRBD2 (6 bases). Germline-derived CDR1 and CDR2 are SGHTA and FQGNSA. V lost 4 bases and J lost 7, with 18 bases in between. The CDR3 consists of 15 residues. For the CDR3, the DNA is TGTGCCAGCAGCTCGCCGACTAGGATGAGTTATACGCAGTATTTT. Its translation is CASSSPTRMSYTQYF.

This clonotype was recorded a few times. The V and J genes are TRBV30 and TRBJ2-1; 10 bases align to TRBD2. The CDR3 covers 15 residues. CDR1 is GTSNPN and CDR2 is SVGIG in the germline V gene (reference sequence). V lost 0 bases to trimming and J lost 4 bases; unmatched junction nucleotides: 3. The DNA for the CDR3 is TGTGCCTGGAGTGTACTAGCGGGGTTTTACAATGAGCAGTTCTTC. It yields the protein CAWSVLAGFYNEQFF.

The gene calls are TRBV10-3 and TRBJ2-7, with 10 bases matching TRBD2. Germline CDR1 and CDR2: ENHRY and SYGVKD. This CDR3 has 17 amino acids. The V and J ends lost 4 bases and 7 bases, in that order; junction bases with no gene match: 16. CDR3 residues: CAISAPHVSGRAKEQYF. DNA for the CDR3: TGTGCCATCAGTGCTCCCCATGTGAGCGGGAGGGCCAAGGAGCAGTACTTC.

This chain uses TRBV29-1 with TRBJ2-7, with TRBD1 matching over 9 bases. The V gene's germline CDR1 is SQVTM and CDR2 ANQGSEA. After removal of 7 bases from V and 3 bases from J, the junction contained 4 bases not matched to a gene. The CDR3 has 12 residues. The CDR3 reads CSAKGQGYEQYF. Here the CDR3 DNA reads TGCAGCGCCAAGGGACAGGGCTACGAGCAGTACTTC.

This clonotype was seen repeatedly, ten times or more. The chain combines TRBV7-9 with TRBJ1-2, with D possibly being TRBD1 (6 bases). V lost 4 bases, J lost 4 bases, and 13 bases lay in between. CDR3 length: 14 residues. Germline assignment: CDR1 SEHNR and CDR2 FQNEAQ (reference sequence). The CDR3 region is CASSSWTDLYGYTF. In DNA, the CDR3 is TGTGCCAGCAGCTCTTGGACAGACCTCTATGGCTACACCTTC.

This clonotype was seen a few times. J is TRBJ2-7 and V is TRBV7-2; 8 bases map to TRBD2. The germline V gene encodes CDR1 SGHTA and CDR2 FQGNSA. V dropped 1 base and J dropped 7; count of bases not matched to a gene: 9. This CDR3 comprises 15 residues. CDR3 in amino acids: CASSLGSGRAKEQYF. CDR3 in DNA: TGTGCCAGCAGCTTAGGATCCGGGAGGGCGAAAGAGCAGTACTTC.

This clonotype appeared a few times. This chain connects TRBV5-1 to TRBJ1-5, with 9 bases matching TRBD1. J was trimmed by 6 bases and V by 2 bases; bases with no gene match: 9. Germline V gives CDR1 SGHRS, CDR2 YFSETQ. The CDR3 sequence is 16 residues long. The CDR3 reads CASSFGDRGSGQPQHF. CDR3 DNA: TGCGCCAGCAGCTTTGGAGACAGGGGGTCTGGTCAGCCCCAGCATTTT.

This clonotype was seen more than once but under ten times. The chain is built from TRBV12-3 or TRBV12-4 and TRBJ2-7, with a tentative D call TRBD2 (6 bases). V was cut by 5 bases and J by 3 bases, with 17 bases left in between. The length of the CDR3 is 15 residues. The CDR3 sequence is CASSDGIRDFYEQYF. In DNA, the CDR3 is TGTGCCAGCAGTGATGGGATTCGGGACTTCTACGAGCAGTACTTC.

The chain recombines TRBV12-5 with TRBJ1-2; D call uncertain. The ends were cut back, 0 bases at V and 0 bases at J, with 11 bases in the middle. CDR1 and CDR2 (germline): LGHNT, FRNRAP. CDR3 size: 16 residues. The CDR3 is CASGLVLDLANYGYTF. CDR3 sequence (DNA): TGTGCTAGTGGTTTGGTACTAGACCTGGCTAACTATGGCTACACCTTC.

A few counts support this clonotype. The chain couples TRBV12-5 to TRBJ2-6, with D perhaps matching TRBD1 (6 bases). This CDR3 has 18 residues. V was trimmed by 6 bases and J by 0 bases, leaving 18 bases between them. Germline V gene sequence: CDR1 LGHNT, CDR2 FRNRAP. The CDR3 nucleotides are TGTGCTAGTGGGCTTCAGGGGACCTGGGACTCTGGGGCCAACGTCCTGACTTTC. Encoded protein: CASGLQGTWDSGANVLTF.

This clonotype was recorded many times. The V call is TRBV18, the J call TRBJ2-3; no clear D. Germline assignment: CDR1 KGHSH and CDR2 LQKENI. The CDR3 has 13 amino acids. V dropped 3 bases and J dropped 6 bases, with 10 bases sitting between them. The DNA for the CDR3 is TGTGCCAGCTCACCGCTACTGTCGGATACGCAGTATTTT. The encoded protein is CASSPLLSDTQYF.

The chain recombines TRBV7-2 with TRBJ1-5, with a weak D call TRBD1 (5 bases). Germline V gene data show CDR1 as SGHTA and CDR2 as FQGNSA. Trimming stripped 5 bases from V and 9 bases from J, with 23 bases between. The CDR3 has 16 amino acids. The CDR3 spells CASSLLRDPSVGPQHF. CDR3 sequence (DNA): TGTGCCAGCAGCCTTCTCCGGGACCCTTCCGTGGGGCCCCAGCATTTT. The variable domain in full, with the rest retrieved from reference TRBV7-2 and TRBJ1-5, is GAGVSQSPSNKVTEKGKDVELRCDPISGHTALYWYRQSLGQGLEFLIYFQGNSAPDKSGLPSDRFSAERTGGSVSTLTIQRTQQEDSAVYLCASSLLRDPSVGPQHFGDGTRLSIL.

The V call is TRBV3-1, the J call TRBJ1-1, with D possibly TRBD1 on 6 matching bases. V gave up 5 bases and J gave up 5 bases, with 15 bases separating them. CDR1 and CDR2 from the germline V gene are LGHDT and YNNKEL (reference sequence). This CDR3 region has 14 residues. The CDR3 bases are TGTGCCAGCAGCAGGGGCAGGGGAGGAACTGAAGCTTTCTTT. This codes for CASSRGRGGTEAFF.

The V gene is TRBV15, the J gene TRBJ2-7; TRBD1 is a possible D gene (5 bases). The V and J ends lost 5 bases and 1 base respectively, with 9 bases between them. CDR1 and CDR2 from the germline V gene are LNHNV and YYDKDF (reference sequence). CDR3 size: 13 residues. CDR3 nucleotides: TGTGCCACCAGCCCAGGGTGGTCCTACGAGCAGTACTTC. Its protein is CATSPGWSYEQYF. The full variable domain, in which reference TRBV15 and TRBJ2-7 provide the parts outside the CDR3, is DAMVIQNPRYQVTQFGKPVTLSCSQTLNHNVMYWYQQKSSQAPKLLFHYYDKDFNNEADTPDNFQSRRPNTSFCFLDIRSPGLGDTAMYLCATSPGWSYEQYFGPGTRLTVT.

V usage is TRBV7-3 and J usage is TRBJ2-7; tentatively, D is TRBD1 or TRBD2 (5 bases each). Trimming took 4 bases from V and 12 from J, leaving 25 bases between them. The CDR3 is made up of 15 amino acids. Germline V gene data show CDR1 as SGHTA and CDR2 as FQGTGA. This CDR3 is CASSSATPGPRPRYF. The CDR3 coding sequence is TGTGCCAGCAGCTCTGCTACTCCGGGACCCCGCCCGCGGTACTTC.

The rearrangement joins TRBV29-1 to TRBJ2-1; D uncertain. With 3 bases removed from V and 7 bases from J, the gap between germline ends came to 16 bases. The CDR3 runs to 14 residues. Germline CDR1 SQVTM, CDR2 ANQGSEA. The CDR3: CSVEGWRGENEQFF. As DNA, the CDR3 is TGCAGCGTTGAGGGGTGGCGAGGTGAGAATGAGCAGTTCTTC.

The CDR3 reads CATAPLMNTEAFF. CDR3 sequence (DNA): TGTGCCACCGCCCCCCTTATGAACACTGAAGCTTTCTTT. The rearrangement uses TRBV27 and TRBJ1-1; D ambiguous. V was cut by 10 bases and J by 0 bases, with 12 bases left in between. This CDR3 comprises 13 residues. Looked up from germline, CDR1 is MNHEY and CDR2 is SMNVEV (reference sequence).